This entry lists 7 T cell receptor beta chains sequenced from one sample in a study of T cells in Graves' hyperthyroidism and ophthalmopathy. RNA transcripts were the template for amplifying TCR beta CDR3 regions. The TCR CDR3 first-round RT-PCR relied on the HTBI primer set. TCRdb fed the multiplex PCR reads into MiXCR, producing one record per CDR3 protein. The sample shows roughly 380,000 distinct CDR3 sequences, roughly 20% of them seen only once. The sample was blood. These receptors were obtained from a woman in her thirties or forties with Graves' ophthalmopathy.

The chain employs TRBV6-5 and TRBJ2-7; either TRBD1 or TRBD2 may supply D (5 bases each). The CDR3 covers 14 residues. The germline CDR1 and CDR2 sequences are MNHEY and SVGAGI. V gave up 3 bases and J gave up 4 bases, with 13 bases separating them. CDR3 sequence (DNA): TGTGCCAGCAGTTATGCCCTAGCAGGGTACGAGCAGTACTTC. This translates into CASSYALAGYEQYF.

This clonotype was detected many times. The CDR3 nucleotides read TGTGCCAGCAGCGCAGGATTTGGGAACACTGAAGCTTTCTTT. Its translation: CASSAGFGNTEAFF. The V call is TRBV28, the J call TRBJ1-1; D ambiguous. The germline V gene has CDR1 MDHEN and CDR2 SYDVKM. There are 14 residues in the CDR3. Trimming stripped 6 bases from V and 1 base from J, with 12 bases between.

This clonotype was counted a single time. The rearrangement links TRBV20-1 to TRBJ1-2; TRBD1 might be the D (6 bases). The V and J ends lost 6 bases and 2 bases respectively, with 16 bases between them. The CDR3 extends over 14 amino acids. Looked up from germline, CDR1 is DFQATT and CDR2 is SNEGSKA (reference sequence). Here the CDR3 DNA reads TGCAGTGCCCAAGACCCAGGGGTGAACTATGGCTACACCTTC. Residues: CSAQDPGVNYGYTF.

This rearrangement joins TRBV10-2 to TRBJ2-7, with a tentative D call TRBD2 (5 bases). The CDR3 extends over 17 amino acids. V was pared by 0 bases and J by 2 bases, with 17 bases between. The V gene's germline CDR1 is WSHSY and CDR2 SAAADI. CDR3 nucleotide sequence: TGCGCCAGCAGTGAGTCCTCCGGACTGGACGCTCCCTACGAGCAGTACTTC. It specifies CASSESSGLDAPYEQYF.

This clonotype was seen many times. This chain's CDR3 is CSGQFYDEQYF. In DNA, the CDR3 is TGCAGCGGACAGTTTTACGACGAGCAGTACTTC. The chain combines TRBV29-1 with TRBJ2-7; D may be TRBD1 (5 bases). This CDR3 spans 11 amino acids. The V gene lost 7 bases and the J gene lost 5 bases, with 12 bases spanning the gap. The germline V gene has CDR1 SQVTM and CDR2 ANQGSEA.

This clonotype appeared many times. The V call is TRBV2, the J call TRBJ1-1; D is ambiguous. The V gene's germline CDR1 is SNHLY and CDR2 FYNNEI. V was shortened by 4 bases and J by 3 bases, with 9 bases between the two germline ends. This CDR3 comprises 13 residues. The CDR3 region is CASSGYSDTEAFF. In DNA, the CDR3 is TGTGCCAGCAGTGGATACAGCGACACTGAAGCTTTCTTT.

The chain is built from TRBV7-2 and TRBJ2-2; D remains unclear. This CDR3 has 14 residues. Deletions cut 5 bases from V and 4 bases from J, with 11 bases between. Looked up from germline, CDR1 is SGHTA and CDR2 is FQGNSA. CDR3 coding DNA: TGTGCCAGCAGCCCCTTGTGGGGCACCGGGGAGCTGTTTTTT. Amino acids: CASSPLWGTGELFF.